The 26 T cell receptor beta chains below come from one sample, sequenced in a study of blood T cell repertoires in COVID-19. The data were produced by immunoSEQ multiplex PCR, yet TCRdb's version contains in-frame clones alone and is incomplete. The data hold 370,000 or so clones, with more than 75% observed a single time. The sequencing sample was made of PBMCs or T cells enriched from blood (not recorded which). The origin of the receptors is a man under 40 who had recovered from COVID-19.

V gene TRBV19 combines with J gene TRBJ2-7, with TRBD1 identical over 10 bases. V was pared by 4 bases and J by 4 bases, with 4 bases of the junction left unmatched. The germline CDR1 and CDR2 sequences are LNHDA and SQIVND (reference sequence). The CDR3 extends over 14 amino acids. The CDR3 is CASSTTGQGYEQYF. In DNA form, the CDR3 reads TGTGCCAGTAGTACGACGGGACAGGGGTACGAGCAGTACTTC.

The chain carries TRBV6-5 and TRBJ2-2; D is possibly TRBD1 (6 bases). Germline V gene data show CDR1 as MNHEY and CDR2 as SVGAGI. The CDR3 totals 13 residues. Trimming left V 6 bases short and J 5 bases short, with 10 bases between. The CDR3 is CASRTQGTGELFF. The DNA of the CDR3 is TGTGCCAGCAGGACACAGGGTACCGGGGAGCTGTTTTTT.

This clone was observed a single time. The genes are TRBV3-1 (or the pseudogene TRBV3-2) and TRBJ1-3; TRBD1 aligns across 7 bases. Looked up from germline, CDR1 is LGHDT and CDR2 is YNNKEL (reference sequence). The CDR3 is made up of 16 amino acids. V shed 1 base, J shed 0 bases, and the junction held 3 bases outside the gene matches. Here the CDR3 DNA reads TGTGCCAGCAGCCAAGGACAGGGCTTCTCTGGAAACACCATATATTTT. This encodes CASSQGQGFSGNTIYF.

Of note for this clone: The sample contains more than one DNA sequence encoding this CDR3. The J gene is TRBJ1-2, the V gene TRBV19, with a tentative D call TRBD1 (6 bases). Germline CDR1 reads LNHDA; CDR2 reads SQIVND (reference sequence). Deletions cut 8 bases from V and 4 bases from J, with 14 bases between. This CDR3 has 13 amino acids. CDR3 DNA sequence: TGTGCCAGTTCCCCTACAGGGATCTATGGCTACACCTTC. This sequence encodes CASSPTGIYGYTF.

The V and J genes are TRBV30 and TRBJ1-6, with D tentatively TRBD1 (5 bases). V shed 3 bases and J shed 14 bases, with 14 bases lying between them. Germline V gene data show CDR1 as GTSNPN and CDR2 as SVGIG (reference sequence). CDR3 length equals 12 residues. CDR3 in DNA: TGTGCCTGGAGCGCGACAGCAGCGTCCCTCCACTTT. Its protein product is CAWSATAASLHF.

The V gene is TRBV19, the J gene TRBJ2-6, with D uncertain. CDR1 and CDR2 (germline): LNHDA, SQIVND (reference sequence). The CDR3 extends over 17 amino acids. The germline V and J ends were trimmed by 1 base and 0 bases, with 10 bases remaining between them. The CDR3 sequence: CASSIGRQLSGANVLTF. For the CDR3, the DNA is TGTGCCAGTAGTATAGGCCGACAACTCTCTGGGGCCAACGTCCTGACTTTC.

CDR3 in DNA: TGTGCCAGCAGCTTTTGGGACAGGGACGATCAGCCCCAGCATTTT. Its translation is CASSFWDRDDQPQHF. The chain recombines TRBV9 with TRBJ1-5; 9 positions agree with TRBD1. The CDR3 totals 15 residues. Germline V CDR1 and CDR2: SGDLS, YYNGEE. Unmatched junction bases numbered 7, after V lost 4 bases and J lost 5 bases.

This sequence joins TRBV7-9 and TRBJ2-3; maybe TRBD2 (7 bases). Trimming took off 4 bases at V and 6 bases at J, with 23 bases between the two ends. The CDR3 runs 17 residues. Germline CDR1 is SEHNR and CDR2 is FQNEAQ (reference sequence). In DNA form, the CDR3 reads TGTGCCAGCAGCTCACTACCAGGGCGGGGGCCCAAGGATACGCAGTATTTT. Translated, it gives CASSSLPGRGPKDTQYF.

The chain has TRBV11-2 and TRBJ2-7; D is uncertain. Germline values: CDR1 SGHAT, CDR2 FQNNGV. The V end lost 1 base, the J end lost 0 bases, and 4 bases lay between the germline ends. The CDR3 has 13 residues. DNA of the CDR3: TGTGCCAGCAGCTTAGGAGGCTCCTACGAGCAGTACTTC. It is translated as CASSLGGSYEQYF.

The chain combines TRBV11-2 with TRBJ2-3; 7 bases are a match to TRBD1. CDR3 length equals 13 residues. With V trimmed by 5 bases and J by 8 bases, 7 bases remained unmatched. CDR1 and CDR2 (germline): SGHAT, FQNNGV. The CDR3 DNA sequence: TGTGCCAGCAGCCTCACAGGGGAAAGTACGCAGTATTTT. Its protein product is CASSLTGESTQYF.

The chain links TRBV5-4 to TRBJ2-2; TRBD1 agrees at 10 bases. Germline V gene sequence: CDR1 SGHNT, CDR2 YYREEE (reference sequence). The CDR3 totals 15 residues. V was pared by 4 bases and J by 5 bases, with 5 bases of the junction left unmatched. DNA of the CDR3: TGTGCCAGCAGCCCAGGACAGGGGGGGACCGGGGAGCTGTTTTTT. Its translation: CASSPGQGGTGELFF.

The rearrangement uses TRBV9 and TRBJ2-7; tentative D call: TRBD2 (5 bases). This CDR3 has 13 residues. Trimming stripped 2 bases from V and 5 bases from J, with 11 bases between. The germline gives CDR1 SGDLS, CDR2 YYNGEE. The CDR3, as DNA: TGTGCCAGCAGCGTTTCTAGCCGAGACGAGCAGTACTTC. It encodes CASSVSSRDEQYF.

The chain combines TRBV9 with TRBJ1-1; TRBD1 might be the D (6 bases). CDR1 and CDR2 (germline): SGDLS, YYNGEE. This CDR3 comprises 13 residues. Trimming took off 6 bases at V and 1 base at J, with 10 bases between the two ends. The CDR3 DNA sequence: TGTGCCAGCACCCGACAGGAGAACACTGAAGCTTTCTTT. Translation gives CASTRQENTEAFF.

This clone has only one observation. The chain is built from TRBV9 and TRBJ2-1, with TRBD2 identical over 7 bases. The CDR3 is made up of 16 amino acids. Germline V gene lookup returns CDR1 SGDLS and CDR2 YYNGEE. The junction had 9 bases not matched to a gene; V was cut back by 3 bases and J by 3 bases. CDR3 amino acids: CASSGGVGGNYNEQFF. In nucleotides, the CDR3 is TGTGCCAGCAGCGGTGGTGTGGGGGGGAACTACAATGAGCAGTTCTTC. The variable domain in full, completed from reference TRBV9 and TRBJ2-1, reads DSGVTQTPKHLITATGQRVTLRCSPRSGDLSVYWYQQSLDQGLQFLIQYYNGEERAKGNILERFSAQQFPDLHSELNLSSLELGDSALYFCASSGGVGGNYNEQFFGPGTRLTVL.

The chain is built from TRBV19 and TRBJ1-5, with 8 bases that match TRBD1. J gave up 4 bases and V 5 bases, and 4 bases lay outside the gene matches. Germline CDR1 is LNHDA and CDR2 is SQIVND (reference sequence). CDR3 length: 14 amino acids. The CDR3 protein is CASSLRTGNQPQHF. In DNA form, the CDR3 reads TGTGCCAGTAGTCTCAGGACAGGGAATCAGCCCCAGCATTTT.

This chain links TRBV7-6 with TRBJ1-1; 7 bases map to TRBD1. This CDR3 spans 15 amino acids. Germline CDR1 and CDR2: SGHVS and FNYEAQ. Trimming cost V 0 bases and J 1 base; bases outside gene matches: 2. This CDR3 is CASSLAGQPNTEAFF. DNA for the CDR3: TGTGCCAGCAGCTTAGCGGGACAGCCGAACACTGAAGCTTTCTTT.

This rearrangement joins TRBV19 to TRBJ1-1, with a weak D call TRBD1 (6 bases). Germline V lookup: CDR1 LNHDA, CDR2 SQIVND (reference sequence). This CDR3 is built from 14 residues. The V gene lost 5 bases and the J gene lost 6 bases, with 16 bases spanning the gap. Here the CDR3 DNA reads TGTGCCAGTAGTCCCAACAGGGTGTACTCTGAAGCTTTCTTT. Residues: CASSPNRVYSEAFF.

In regard to this clone: Different DNA sequences within this sample yield the same CDR3. This chain connects TRBV5-1 to TRBJ1-3, with TRBD1 matching 7 bases. Germline lookup yields CDR1 SGHRS and CDR2 YFSETQ. CDR3 length: 12 residues. The V and J ends lost 1 base and 8 bases, in that order; junction bases with no gene match: 0. This CDR3 is CASSLQGDTIYF. The CDR3 bases are TGCGCCAGCAGCTTGCAGGGGGACACCATATATTTT.

This chain uses TRBV7-9 with TRBJ2-5, with D possibly TRBD2 on 5 matching bases. The germline V and J ends were trimmed by 6 bases and 5 bases, with 16 bases remaining between them. Looked up from germline, CDR1 is SEHNR and CDR2 is FQNEAQ (reference sequence). The CDR3 has 14 amino acids. The CDR3 protein is CASRAGIDGETQYF. The CDR3 coding sequence is TGTGCCAGCAGGGCCGGGATTGACGGCGAGACCCAGTACTTC.

The V and J genes are TRBV7-7 and TRBJ2-7, with 9 bases fitting TRBD1. The germline gives CDR1 SSHAT, CDR2 FNYEAQ (reference sequence). The V segment lost 0 bases and the J segment 5 bases; nucleotides outside the gene matches: 5. The CDR3 runs 15 residues. The CDR3 here is CASSLAWDRANEQYF. Here the CDR3 DNA reads TGTGCCAGCAGCTTAGCTTGGGACAGGGCCAACGAGCAGTACTTC.

The CDR3 nucleotides read TGCGCCAGCAGCTGGGACATAGCCTACGAGCAGTACTTC. It codes for CASSWDIAYEQYF. The chain links TRBV5-1 to TRBJ2-7; a possible D gene is TRBD1 (6 bases). This CDR3 has 13 residues. Per the germline V gene, CDR1 is SGHRS and CDR2 is YFSETQ. The V end was cut by 3 bases, the J end by 2 bases, with 9 bases between.

The chain employs TRBV7-6 and TRBJ1-1, with no clear D. V was cut by 3 bases and J by 3 bases, with 11 bases left in between. From germline, CDR1 is SGHVS and CDR2 FNYEAQ. The CDR3 runs to 14 residues. CDR3 region: CASSLRVMDTEAFF. CDR3 in DNA: TGTGCCAGCAGCTTGCGGGTCATGGACACTGAAGCTTTCTTT.

In this sample, this clone turned up a few times. The genes are TRBV19 and TRBJ1-5, with D uncertain. This CDR3 region has 15 residues. Trimming removed 3 bases from V and 6 bases from J, with 15 bases in between. Germline V lookup: CDR1 LNHDA, CDR2 SQIVND (reference sequence). Written as DNA, the CDR3 is TGTGCCAGTAGTATCGAGGGCAGCTTTGCTCAGCCCCAGCATTTT. Encoded protein: CASSIEGSFAQPQHF.

The J gene is TRBJ2-2, the V gene TRBV6-5, with a possible D match to TRBD1 (5 bases). The CDR3 has 14 residues. Trimming cost V 10 bases and J 8 bases, with 20 bases left between them. Per the germline V gene, CDR1 is MNHEY and CDR2 is SVGAGI. The CDR3 region is CATLPGWGAGELFF. The CDR3, as DNA: TGTGCCACCCTACCCGGTTGGGGCGCGGGGGAGCTGTTTTTT.

This clone was picked up one time. J is TRBJ2-6 and V is TRBV4-1; 7 nucleotides match TRBD1. With 4 bases clipped from V and 0 bases from J, the junction kept 18 bases outside the gene matches. This CDR3 spans 21 amino acids. The germline gives CDR1 MGHRA, CDR2 YSYEKL. CDR3 sequence reads: CASSPRASRQGLPSGANVLTF. For the CDR3, the DNA is TGCGCCAGCAGCCCCAGAGCGAGTAGACAGGGCTTACCCTCTGGGGCCAACGTCCTGACTTTC.

The chain recombines TRBV5-6 with TRBJ2-1, with 10 bases identical to TRBD2. This CDR3 contains 16 residues. Germline V CDR1 and CDR2: SGHDT, YYEEEE. J lost 4 bases, V lost 4 bases, and 8 bases had no gene match. CDR3 sequence: CASSPGAGGYYNEQFF. CDR3 coding DNA: TGTGCCAGCAGCCCTGGAGCGGGGGGGTATTACAATGAGCAGTTCTTC.